This TCR beta chain was recovered during a study of blood T cell repertoires in COVID-19. The authors' processing: Estimation of nucleated cell counts was performed using reference gene primer amplification. Data came from immunoSEQ multiplex PCR; TCRdb stores just in-frame clones and leaves some out. V and J calls and clone size are as listed in that table; D and trimming were resolved from the DNA. The profile shows about 140,000 clones, approximately 82% of them singletons. Trimming removed 6 bases at V and 0 bases at J, with 11 bases between. This CDR3 is built from 14 residues. The germline V gene encodes CDR1 MNHEY and CDR2 SVGAGI.

The V and J genes are TRBV6-5 and TRBJ1-1; D possibly corresponds to TRBD1 (6 bases). Sequencing was done on a sample of peripheral blood. The receptor's source is a man aged 55 to 69 with active or convalescent COVID-19. The chain's CDR3 is CASRPTGVNTEAFF. The CDR3 coding sequence is TGTGCCAGCAGACCGACAGGCGTGAACACTGAAGCTTTCTTT.